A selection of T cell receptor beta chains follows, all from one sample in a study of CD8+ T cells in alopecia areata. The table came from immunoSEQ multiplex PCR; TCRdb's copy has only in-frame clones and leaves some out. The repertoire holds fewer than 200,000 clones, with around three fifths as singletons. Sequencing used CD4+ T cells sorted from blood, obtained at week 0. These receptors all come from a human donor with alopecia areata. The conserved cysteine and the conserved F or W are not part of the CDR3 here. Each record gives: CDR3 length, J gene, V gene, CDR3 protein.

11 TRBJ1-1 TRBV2 ASSGSGNTEAF
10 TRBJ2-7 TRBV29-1 SVQGQAYEQY
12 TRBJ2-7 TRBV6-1 ASSQQPFSYEQY
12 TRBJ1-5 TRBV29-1 SVAGGIGNQPQH
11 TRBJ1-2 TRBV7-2 ASSPQGLHGYT
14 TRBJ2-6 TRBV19 ASSIDVGSGANVLT
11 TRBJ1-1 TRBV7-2 ASSLNPGSEAF
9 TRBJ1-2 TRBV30 AWTDLGGYT
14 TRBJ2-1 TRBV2 ASSVRGLAGINEQF
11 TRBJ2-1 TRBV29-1 SVVTGSYNEQF
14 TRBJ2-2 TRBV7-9 ASSLSGTGNTGELF
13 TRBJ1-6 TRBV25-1 ASSEYLTESSPLH
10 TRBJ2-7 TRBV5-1 ASGTEGYEQY
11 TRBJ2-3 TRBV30 AWSRGGTDTQY
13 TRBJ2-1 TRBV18 ASSLDRASYNEQF
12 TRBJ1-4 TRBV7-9 ASRPTGGDEKLF
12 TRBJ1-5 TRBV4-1 ASSQDWDRQPQH
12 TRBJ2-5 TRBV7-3 ASSSGTGQETQY
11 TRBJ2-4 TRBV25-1 ASRRDSGNIQY
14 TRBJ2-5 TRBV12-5 ASGTRTGPIQETQY
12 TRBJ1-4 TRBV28 ASSLLNPGEKLF
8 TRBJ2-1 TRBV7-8 ASGRNEQF
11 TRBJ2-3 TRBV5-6 ASSFPRTDTQY
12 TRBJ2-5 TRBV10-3 AIGAAVPQETQY
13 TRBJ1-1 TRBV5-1 ASSSDPGMNTEAF
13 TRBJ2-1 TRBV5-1 ASSLTGNSYNEQF
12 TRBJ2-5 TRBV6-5 ASRPDRVQETQY